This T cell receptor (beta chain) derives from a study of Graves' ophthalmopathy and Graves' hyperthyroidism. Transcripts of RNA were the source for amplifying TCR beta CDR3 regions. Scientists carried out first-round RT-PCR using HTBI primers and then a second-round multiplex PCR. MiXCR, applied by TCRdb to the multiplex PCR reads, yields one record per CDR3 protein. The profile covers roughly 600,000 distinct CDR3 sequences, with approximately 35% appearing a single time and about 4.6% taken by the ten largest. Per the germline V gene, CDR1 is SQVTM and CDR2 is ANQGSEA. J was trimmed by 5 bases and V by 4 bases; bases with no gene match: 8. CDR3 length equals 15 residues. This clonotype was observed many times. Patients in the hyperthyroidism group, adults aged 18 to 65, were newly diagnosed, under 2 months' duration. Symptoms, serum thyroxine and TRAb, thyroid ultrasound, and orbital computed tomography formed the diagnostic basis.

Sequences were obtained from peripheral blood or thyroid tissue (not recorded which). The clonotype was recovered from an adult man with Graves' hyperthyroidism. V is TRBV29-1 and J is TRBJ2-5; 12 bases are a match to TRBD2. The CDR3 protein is CSVGLTSGSSETQYF. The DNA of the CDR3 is TGCAGCGTTGGGCTGACTAGCGGGAGCTCGGAGACCCAGTACTTC.